The source of this T cell receptor (beta chain) is a study of blood T cell repertoires in COVID-19 (dated by TCRdb to about 2020). Regarding the study in general: Samples from collaborators originated in the United States, Italy and Spain and spanned both the acute and convalescent phases of COVID-19. The material from the prospective study consisted of cDNA or gDNA derived from T cells, B-cell-depleted T cells, or PBMCs. The samples were drawn from the first 160 participants of the ongoing ImmuneRACE study and from over a thousand subjects provided by 6 global collaborators. A freely available public database, intended as a resource for researchers studying the immune response to SARS-CoV-2, is where the repertoires were released. Deeply sampled blood TCRbeta repertoires from subjects exposed to, actively infected with, or recovered from COVID-19 were included in the dataset. Where available, HLA class I and class II types were taken from metadata supplied by the sample provider and were not determined by assay-based typing. Nearly every sample came with metadata listing a de-identified subject ID, COVID-19 status, age in years and sex. Points the paper makes about the study in general: The amount of clinical and demographic metadata varied by source and participant and was provided uncurated.

The collaborating institutions used their own protocols to collect whole blood in K2EDTA tubes. For TCRbeta analysis, collaborator samples were shipped as frozen whole blood, as isolated PBMCs, or as DNA extracted from either sample type. TCRbeta CDR3 regions were amplified from genomic DNA using the immunoSEQ Assay, a bias-controlled multiplex PCR. On the authors' methods: The number of nucleated cells in each sample was estimated by amplification of reference gene primers within the assay. Sequence reads were collapsed and filtered to measure the absolute abundance of every unique TCRbeta CDR3 rearrangement. For each sample, productive Simpson clonality was calculated as the square root of Simpson's diversity index across productive rearrangements. TCRdb limited this immuneACCESS table to in-frame rearrangements with V and J called. A share of clones is missing; checked studies link under half to unresolved V genes, and the rest is unexplained. D and trimming come from the DNA, and the V and J calls and clone size come from that table. The sample includes 31,000 or so clones, with 90% observed a single time. The ten largest make up around 1.5% of the sample.

Turning to this clone: Its antigen specificity is not known. Nothing much larger sits one base from this clone, and base qualities are not available.

V and J lose 4 bases and 1 base, and a span of 15 bases separates them. CDR3 length: 16 amino acids, cysteine to phenylalanine. Of all the DNA, just the CDR3 is kept, 48 bases in frame from base 1. According to the germline V gene, CDR1 reads SGHTA and CDR2 reads FQGNSA. Sequencing input: peripheral blood. The V gene is TRBV7-2 and the J gene is TRBJ2-3; the D gene is perhaps TRBD2, on 7 matching bases. This sequence was found in a man in his sixties with active COVID-19. The CDR3 is CASSSREGGGTDTQYF. The DNA sequence is as follows: TGTGCCAGCAGCTCCCGCGAGGGGGGGGGCACAGATACGCAGTATTTT.